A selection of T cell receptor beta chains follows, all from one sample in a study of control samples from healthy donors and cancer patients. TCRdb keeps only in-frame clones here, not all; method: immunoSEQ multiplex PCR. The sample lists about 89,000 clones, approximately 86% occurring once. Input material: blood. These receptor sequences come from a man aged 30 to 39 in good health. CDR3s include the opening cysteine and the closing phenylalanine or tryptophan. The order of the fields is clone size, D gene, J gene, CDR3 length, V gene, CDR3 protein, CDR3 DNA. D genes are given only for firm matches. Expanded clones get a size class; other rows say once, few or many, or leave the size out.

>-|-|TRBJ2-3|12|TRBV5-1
CASSLGEDTQYF
TGCGCCAGCAGCTTGGGGGAAGATACGCAGTATTTT
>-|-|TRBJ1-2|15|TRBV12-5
CASGLGTKSGYGYTF
TGTGCTAGTGGTTTGGGGACCAAGTCGGGGTACGGCTACACCTTC
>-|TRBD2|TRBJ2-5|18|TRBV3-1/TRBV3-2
CASSQGLAAGVTWETQYF
TGTGCCAGCAGCCAAGGATTGGCTGCGGGGGTGACCTGGGAGACCCAGTACTTC
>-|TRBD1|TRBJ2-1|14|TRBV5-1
CASSSGTGGNEQFF
TGCGCCAGCAGCTCCGGGACAGGGGGCAATGAGCAGTTCTTC
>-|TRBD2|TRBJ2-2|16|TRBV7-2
CATPGTSGGNTGELFF
TGTGCCACCCCGGGGACTAGCGGGGGGAACACCGGGGAGCTGTTTTTT
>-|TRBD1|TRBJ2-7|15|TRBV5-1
CASSLATGVRDEQYF
TGCGCCAGCAGCTTGGCGACAGGGGTGAGAGACGAGCAGTACTTC
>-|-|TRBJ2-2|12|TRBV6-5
CASSRTIGELFF
TGTGCCAGCAGTAGAACAATCGGGGAGCTGTTTTTT
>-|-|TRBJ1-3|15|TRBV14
CASSFQADGGNTIYF
TGTGCCAGCAGCTTCCAAGCCGATGGTGGAAACACCATATATTTT
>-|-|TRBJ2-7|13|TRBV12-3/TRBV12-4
CASSSPGRGEQYF
TGTGCCAGCAGTTCCCCGGGACGTGGCGAGCAGTACTTC
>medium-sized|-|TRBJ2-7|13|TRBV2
CASSPQKVYEQYF
TGTGCCAGCAGTCCCCAGAAGGTCTACGAGCAGTACTTC
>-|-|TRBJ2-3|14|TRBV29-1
CSVVSKGLTDTQYF
TGCAGCGTTGTTTCCAAGGGGCTCACAGATACGCAGTATTTT
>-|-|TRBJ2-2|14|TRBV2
CASERTGGTGELFF
TGTGCCAGCGAAAGGACAGGAGGGACCGGGGAGCTGTTTTTT
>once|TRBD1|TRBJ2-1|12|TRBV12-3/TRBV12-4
CASSPTGEEQFF
TGTGCCAGCAGTCCGACAGGGGAAGAGCAGTTCTTC
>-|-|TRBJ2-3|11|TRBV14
CASSQSGTQYF
TGTGCCAGCAGCCAATCAGGAACGCAGTATTTT
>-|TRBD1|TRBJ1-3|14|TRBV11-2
CASSPDRAGNTIYF
TGTGCCAGCAGCCCTGACAGGGCTGGAAACACCATATATTTT
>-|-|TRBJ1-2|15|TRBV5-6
CASSRRVVKGYGYTF
TGTGCCAGCAGCCGGCGCGTAGTTAAAGGCTATGGCTACACCTTC
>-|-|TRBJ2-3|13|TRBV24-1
CATRDPIGYTQYF
TGTGCCACCAGGGACCCGATAGGGTATACGCAGTATTTT
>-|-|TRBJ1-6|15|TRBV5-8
CASSRESSYNSPLHF
TGTGCCAGCAGCCGAGAGAGCTCCTATAATTCACCCCTCCACTTT
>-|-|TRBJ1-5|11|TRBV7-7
CASSRGEPQHF
TGTGCCAGCAGCCGCGGCGAGCCCCAGCATTTT
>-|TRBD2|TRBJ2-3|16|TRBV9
CASSVEPSGVTDTQYF
TGTGCCAGCAGCGTAGAACCTAGCGGGGTCACAGATACGCAGTATTTT
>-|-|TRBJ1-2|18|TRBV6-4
CASTERGGFKSGSLGYTF
TGTGCCAGCACCGAGAGGGGGGGGTTTAAATCCGGATCTCTGGGCTACACCTTC
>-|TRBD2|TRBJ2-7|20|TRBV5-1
CASSPEGGQGLAANSYEQYF
TGCGCCAGCAGCCCCGAAGGTGGGCAGGGACTAGCGGCTAACTCCTACGAGCAGTACTTC
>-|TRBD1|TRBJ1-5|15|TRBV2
CASTGQGAENQPQHF
TGTGCCAGCACCGGACAGGGGGCAGAGAATCAGCCCCAGCATTTT
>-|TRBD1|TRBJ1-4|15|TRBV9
CASSLDRGGNEKLFF
TGTGCCAGCAGCCTTGACAGGGGCGGTAATGAAAAACTGTTTTTT
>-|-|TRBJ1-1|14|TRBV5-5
CASSLIGGNTEAFF
TGTGCCAGCAGCCTAATTGGGGGTAACACTGAAGCTTTCTTT
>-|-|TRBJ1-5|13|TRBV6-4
CASSDVRDQPQHF
TGTGCCAGCAGTGACGTCAGGGATCAGCCCCAGCATTTT
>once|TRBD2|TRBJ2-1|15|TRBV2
CASSEGLAYNNEQFF
TGTGCCAGCAGTGAGGGACTAGCATACAACAATGAGCAGTTCTTC
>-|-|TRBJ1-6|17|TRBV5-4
CASSFWQGSSYNSPLHF
TGTGCCAGCAGCTTTTGGCAGGGAAGCTCCTATAATTCACCCCTCCACTTT
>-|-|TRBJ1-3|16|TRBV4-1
CASSQDYRSSGNTIYF
TGCGCCAGCAGCCAAGATTACAGGAGCTCTGGAAACACCATATATTTT
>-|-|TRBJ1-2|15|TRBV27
CASSLGPGMRYGYTF
TGTGCCAGCAGTTTAGGGCCAGGGATGCGCTATGGCTACACCTTC
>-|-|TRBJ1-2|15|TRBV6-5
CASRGPRLYNYGYTF
TGTGCCAGCAGGGGACCCAGGCTTTATAACTATGGCTACACCTTC
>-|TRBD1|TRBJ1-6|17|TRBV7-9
CASRQDPGTGRDSPLHF
TGTGCCAGCAGGCAAGACCCCGGGACAGGGAGGGATTCACCCCTCCACTTT
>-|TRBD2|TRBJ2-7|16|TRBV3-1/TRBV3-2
CASSQESTSGTYEQYF
TGTGCCAGCAGCCAAGAGTCGACTAGCGGGACCTACGAGCAGTACTTC
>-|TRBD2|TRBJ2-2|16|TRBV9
CASSPLSGGNTGELFF
TGTGCCAGCAGCCCACTTAGCGGGGGTAACACCGGGGAGCTGTTTTTT
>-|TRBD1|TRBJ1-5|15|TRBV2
CASSVQGAGNQPQHF
TGTGCCAGCAGTGTACAGGGGGCGGGCAATCAGCCCCAGCATTTT
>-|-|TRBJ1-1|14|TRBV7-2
CASSYRPGGTEAFF
TGTGCCAGCAGCTATCGCCCCGGGGGAACTGAAGCTTTCTTT
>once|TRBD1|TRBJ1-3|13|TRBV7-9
CANQQGSGNTIYF
TGTGCCAACCAACAGGGGTCGGGAAACACCATATATTTT
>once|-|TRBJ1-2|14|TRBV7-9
CASSLEGSADGYTF
TGTGCCAGCAGCTTAGAGGGGTCGGCGGATGGCTACACCTTC
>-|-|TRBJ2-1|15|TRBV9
CASSVAGGEGDEQFF
TGTGCCAGCAGCGTAGCTGGCGGGGAGGGGGATGAGCAGTTCTTC
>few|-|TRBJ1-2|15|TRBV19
CASTNTGSGRVGYTF
TGTGCCAGTACCAATACAGGATCGGGCAGGGTTGGCTACACCTTC
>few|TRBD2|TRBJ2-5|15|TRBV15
CATSSLAGGEETQYF
TGTGCCACCAGCAGTCTAGCGGGGGGGGAAGAGACCCAGTACTTC
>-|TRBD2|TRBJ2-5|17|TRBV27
CASSLRLAGGFRETQYF
TGTGCCAGCAGTTTAAGACTAGCGGGGGGATTCAGAGAGACCCAGTACTTC
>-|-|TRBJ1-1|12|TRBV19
CASSILAGRTFF
TGTGCCAGTAGTATATTGGCAGGTCGAACTTTCTTT
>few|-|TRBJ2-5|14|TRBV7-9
CASSLGTVIETQYF
TGTGCCAGCAGCTTAGGGACCGTGATTGAGACCCAGTACTTC
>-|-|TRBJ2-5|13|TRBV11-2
CASSSGLRETQYF
TGTGCCAGCAGCTCCGGACTGAGGGAGACCCAGTACTTC
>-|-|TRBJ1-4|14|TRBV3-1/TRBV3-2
CASSLEAFNEKLFF
TGTGCCAGCAGCCTCGAGGCTTTCAATGAAAAACTGTTTTTT
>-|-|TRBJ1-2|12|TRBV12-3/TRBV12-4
CASSPQGYGYTF
TGTGCCAGCAGCCCCCAGGGCTATGGCTACACCTTC
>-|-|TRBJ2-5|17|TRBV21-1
CASSKISRTIKKETQYF
TGTGCCAGCAGCAAGATATCCCGGACTATCAAGAAAGAGACCCAGTACTTC
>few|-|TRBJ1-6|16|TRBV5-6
CASSFGSQVLNSPLHF
TGTGCCAGCAGCTTTGGGAGTCAGGTCCTCAATTCACCCCTCCACTTT
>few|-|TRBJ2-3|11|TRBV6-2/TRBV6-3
CASSYSYTQYF
TGTGCCAGCAGTTACTCTTATACGCAGTATTTT